Considering frequency, the clone carrying this TCR beta chain is large. Its target is not known. Negative magnetic separation enriched total CD8+ T cells. Researchers made TCR beta libraries via UMI-labeled 5' RACE. For each CDR3 protein, TCRdb gives one entry from its re-call of the 5' RACE reads, without DNA. The sample table includes a few thousand distinct CDR3 sequences. This entry belongs to a study of human CD8 memory T cell subsets. Regarding the study as a whole: Sequencing was limited to the T cell receptor beta chain. Effector memory cells lacked the similarly high diversity that stem-like memory and precursor exhausted T cells had.

Germline V gene lookup returns CDR1 SGHVS and CDR2 FNYEAQ. This CDR3 contains 14 residues. This sequence was found in a human donor in good health. This chain joins TRBV7-6 and TRBJ1-1. Sequencing was carried out using CD8+ effector memory T cells (TEM) sorted from PBMCs. Specified subset: effector memory CD8 T cells, CCR7- CD45RO+ CD95+. The CDR3 sequence is CASSLVEANTEAFF.